This is a list of T cell receptor beta chains from one sample in a study of blood T cell repertoires in COVID-19. Using immunoSEQ multiplex PCR, the repertoire was profiled, and TCRdb retains in-frame clones only, with some absent. The data hold about 74,000 clones, with 84% observed a single time. Material for sequencing was peripheral blood. The receptors were sampled from a man aged 50-59 years with active COVID-19. CDR3s include the opening cysteine and the closing phenylalanine or tryptophan. D genes are given only for firm matches. Size values are once, few and many counts, or a class for expanded clones, and some rows have none.

J: TRBJ1-5; V: TRBV19; size: NA; D: NA; DNA: TGTGCCAGTAGTATCCTGGCAGGGGAGCGAGCCCAGCATTTT; CDR3: CASSILAGERAQHF
J: TRBJ1-2; V: TRBV7-2; size: NA; D: NA; DNA: TGTGCCAGCAGCTTTAGGGCGGAGGGTGGCTACACCTTC; CDR3: CASSFRAEGGYTF
J: TRBJ2-3; V: TRBV7-2; size: NA; D: NA; DNA: TGTGCCAGCAGCTTGAAATTACACACAGATACGCAGTATTTT; CDR3: CASSLKLHTDTQYF
J: TRBJ2-3; V: TRBV11-2; size: NA; D: TRBD2; DNA: TGTGCCAGCAGCCCGGGGGGGCCAGATACGCAGTATTTT; CDR3: CASSPGGPDTQYF
J: TRBJ2-6; V: TRBV5-8; size: NA; D: NA; DNA: TGTGCCAGCAGGCTCCTAGGACGCGGACAGTCGACCGCCAACGTCCTGACTTTC; CDR3: CASRLLGRGQSTANVLTF
J: TRBJ1-1; V: TRBV5-1; size: NA; D: NA; DNA: TGCGCCAGCAGTTGGACGGGGGTCCAGGACACTGAAGCTTTCTTT; CDR3: CASSWTGVQDTEAFF
J: TRBJ1-1; V: TRBV4-2; size: NA; D: TRBD1; DNA: TGTGCCAGCAGCCAAGATCCGACAGGGGCGACTGAAGCTTTCTTT; CDR3: CASSQDPTGATEAFF
J: TRBJ1-5; V: TRBV6-5; size: NA; D: NA; DNA: TGTGCCACCCTTCGCGGAGGTAGCAATCAGCCCCAGCATTTT; CDR3: CATLRGGSNQPQHF
J: TRBJ2-1; V: TRBV19; size: NA; D: TRBD2; DNA: TGTGCCAGTAGTATGTGGACTAGCGGGTACAATGAGCAGTTCTTC; CDR3: CASSMWTSGYNEQFF
J: TRBJ1-3; V: TRBV19; size: NA; D: NA; DNA: TGTGCCAGTAGTATAGGGCGGCGGATCTCTGGAAACACCATATATTTT; CDR3: CASSIGRRISGNTIYF
J: TRBJ1-5; V: TRBV19; size: NA; D: TRBD1; DNA: TGTGCCAGTAGTATCCCCCTAGGGGGCAGTCAGCCCCAGCATTTT; CDR3: CASSIPLGGSQPQHF
J: TRBJ2-5; V: TRBV21-1; size: NA; D: NA; DNA: TGTGCCAGCAGCAAAGGCGGGAAGACAGTCCAACCGCGGGAGACCCAGTACTTC; CDR3: CASSKGGKTVQPRETQYF
J: TRBJ2-2; V: TRBV18; size: NA; D: NA; DNA: TGTGCCAGCTCACCACCAGCCCGGTCAGGGAACACCGGGGAGCTGTTTTTT; CDR3: CASSPPARSGNTGELFF
J: TRBJ1-1; V: TRBV5-1; size: NA; D: TRBD1; DNA: TGCGCCAGCAGCTCAACAGGGGGTACTGAAGCTTTCTTT; CDR3: CASSSTGGTEAFF
J: TRBJ2-3; V: TRBV18; size: NA; D: TRBD1; DNA: TGTGCCAGCTCGCGAGAGGGACAGACTAGCACAGATACGCAGTATTTT; CDR3: CASSREGQTSTDTQYF
J: TRBJ2-4; V: TRBV6-1; size: NA; D: NA; DNA: TGTGCCAGCAGTGACCGACACGTAACGGCCAAAAACATTCAGTACTTC; CDR3: CASSDRHVTAKNIQYF
J: TRBJ1-1; V: TRBV5-4; size: few; D: NA; DNA: TGTGCCAGCAGCTTGGTACCGGGAGACACTGAAGCTTTCTTT; CDR3: CASSLVPGDTEAFF
J: TRBJ1-1; V: TRBV6-5; size: NA; D: TRBD1; DNA: TGTGCCAGCAGTCAGGGACAGGAACCTGAAGCTTTCTTT; CDR3: CASSQGQEPEAFF
J: TRBJ2-7; V: TRBV6-5; size: once; D: NA; DNA: TGTGCCAGCAGGGCTGCGGGAAGCTACGAGCAGTACTTC; CDR3: CASRAAGSYEQYF
J: TRBJ2-7; V: TRBV18; size: NA; D: NA; DNA: TGTGCCAGCTCACCAGGGGGGGCCTCCTACGAGCAGTACTTC; CDR3: CASSPGGASYEQYF
J: TRBJ2-2; V: TRBV19; size: NA; D: TRBD2; DNA: TGTGCCAGTAGCATCTCGCTAGCGGAGAACACCGGGGAGCTGTTTTTT; CDR3: CASSISLAENTGELFF
J: TRBJ1-1; V: TRBV15; size: once; D: NA; DNA: TGTGCCACCAGCAGCTACCAAGAAGCTTTCTTT; CDR3: CATSSYQEAFF
J: TRBJ2-1; V: TRBV6-5; size: NA; D: NA; DNA: TGTGCCAGCAGTTTTGACAGCTACAATGAGCAGTTCTTC; CDR3: CASSFDSYNEQFF
J: TRBJ1-6; V: TRBV10-3; size: NA; D: TRBD1; DNA: TGTGCCACACAGGGGCCCACCTCAAATTCACCCCTCCACTTT; CDR3: CATQGPTSNSPLHF
J: TRBJ2-5; V: TRBV11-2; size: NA; D: TRBD2; DNA: TGTGCCAGCAGCTTAGGGAGCGGGAGTTGGGAGACCCAGTACTTC; CDR3: CASSLGSGSWETQYF
J: TRBJ2-3; V: TRBV10-3; size: few; D: TRBD2; DNA: TGTGCCATCAGTGACCCCGGGCGGGAGGGCACAGATACGCAGTATTTT; CDR3: CAISDPGREGTDTQYF
J: TRBJ2-2; V: TRBV9; size: NA; D: TRBD2; DNA: TGTGCCAGCAGCCCGGGACTAGCAGTCGGGGAGCTGTTTTTT; CDR3: CASSPGLAVGELFF
J: TRBJ1-1; V: TRBV11-2; size: NA; D: NA; DNA: TGTGCCAGCAGCGTCGCGATCCGGGGCACTGAAGCTTTCTTT; CDR3: CASSVAIRGTEAFF
J: TRBJ2-2; V: TRBV7-2; size: many; D: TRBD2; DNA: TGTGCCAGCAGCCCCCGGACTAGCGGACACACCGGGGAGCTGTTTTTT; CDR3: CASSPRTSGHTGELFF
J: TRBJ2-6; V: TRBV2; size: NA; D: NA; DNA: TGTGCCAGCCGCTCTGGGGCCAACGTCCTGACTTTC; CDR3: CASRSGANVLTF
J: TRBJ2-3; V: TRBV10-2; size: NA; D: NA; DNA: TGCGCCAGCTGGGTTGCGGGGCCGACAAATACGCAGTATTTT; CDR3: CASWVAGPTNTQYF
J: TRBJ2-1; V: TRBV7-2; size: NA; D: NA; DNA: TGTGCCAGTCTAATAGAGTACAATGAGCAGTTCTTC; CDR3: CASLIEYNEQFF
J: TRBJ1-1; V: TRBV3-1/TRBV3-2; size: NA; D: NA; DNA: TGTGCCAGCAGCGAAAGACAAGGCAACACTGAAGCTTTCTTT; CDR3: CASSERQGNTEAFF
J: TRBJ2-5; V: TRBV5-5; size: once; D: NA; DNA: TGTGCCAGCAGCTTGGGTTTATACCAAGAGACCCAGTACTTC; CDR3: CASSLGLYQETQYF
J: TRBJ1-4; V: TRBV7-2; size: NA; D: NA; DNA: TGTGCCAGCAGCTTAGTCGTGTTCGGGTCTGGGGAAAAACTGTTTTTT; CDR3: CASSLVVFGSGEKLFF
J: TRBJ2-3; V: TRBV14; size: NA; D: NA; DNA: TGTGCCAGCAGCCAACGTGCAGGGCCCACAGATACGCAGTATTTT; CDR3: CASSQRAGPTDTQYF
J: TRBJ2-1; V: TRBV19; size: NA; D: TRBD2; DNA: TGTGCCAGTAGTAGCGGACTAGCGGGAGAGGATGAGCAGTTCTTC; CDR3: CASSSGLAGEDEQFF
J: TRBJ2-1; V: TRBV24-1; size: NA; D: TRBD2; DNA: TGTGCCACCAGTGATTCGACTAGCGGGGAACATTACAATGAGCAGTTCTTC; CDR3: CATSDSTSGEHYNEQFF
J: TRBJ2-2; V: TRBV5-4; size: NA; D: NA; DNA: TGTGCCAGCAGCTCCCGACGAGGCTTAAACACCGGGGAGCTGTTTTTT; CDR3: CASSSRRGLNTGELFF
J: TRBJ2-3; V: TRBV5-1; size: once; D: TRBD2; DNA: TGCGCCAGCAGCACAGGGACTAGCGGGAGTGCTGATACGCAGTATTTT; CDR3: CASSTGTSGSADTQYF
J: TRBJ1-4; V: TRBV18; size: NA; D: NA; DNA: TGTGCCAGCTCGCCCTCACAGGCAACAAAAGCAACTAATGAAAAACTGTTTTTT; CDR3: CASSPSQATKATNEKLFF
J: TRBJ2-1; V: TRBV7-6; size: NA; D: NA; DNA: TGTGCCAGCAGCTTTAGGGGGGGGCTACGGGTCAATGAGCAGTTCTTC; CDR3: CASSFRGGLRVNEQFF
J: TRBJ1-1; V: TRBV9; size: NA; D: NA; DNA: TGTGCCAGCAGTTCCGGGACAACCACTGAAGCTTTCTTT; CDR3: CASSSGTTTEAFF